This T cell receptor (beta chain) came from a study of tumor and adjacent non-tumor tissue in lung cancer. The wider study: Histology: around twelve adenocarcinoma, a couple of squamous cell carcinoma, 1 small cell lung cancer.

In the case of this clonotype: Its antigen is unknown.

Study findings and constraints: Significantly higher TCR diversity was found in tumor than normal lung.

No cell sorting was done before RNA was extracted from the tissue. The CDR3 contains 11 residues. The germline V gene has CDR1 SQVTM and CDR2 ANQGSEA. V was pared by 1 base and J by 5 bases, with 5 bases between. The library came from three nested PCR rounds adapted from ARM-PCR protocols. TCRdb called the multiplex PCR reads again in MiXCR, with one record for every CDR3 protein. The table has more than 85,000 distinct CDR3 sequences, about 80% seen once. Source material: lung tumor tissue. The chain employs TRBV29-1 and TRBJ2-5; D remains unclear. This receptor was taken from a man aged 65 to 85 with non-small cell lung cancer. The CDR3 region has the DNA TGCAGCGTTGAAGGGTGGGAGACCCAGTACTTC. This codes for CSVEGWETQYF. Together with reference TRBV29-1 and TRBJ2-5, the CDR3 gives the full variable domain: SAVISQKPSRDICQRGTSLTIQCQVDSQVTMMFWYRQQPGQSLTLIATANQGSEATYESGFVIDKFPISRPNLTFSTLTVSNMSPEDSSIYLCSVEGWETQYFGPGTRLLVL.